Listed here are 17 T cell receptor beta chains from one sample, sequenced in a study of regulatory T cells in long-lasting Graves disease. The authors built TCR beta libraries using iRepertoire HTBI primers and Arm-PCR of CDR3 regions. TCRdb recomputed calls from the multiplex PCR reads with MiXCR, one row per CDR3 protein. The table includes about 420,000 distinct CDR3 sequences, 16% detected once. Time point here: newly diagnosed GD, antithyroid drugs for less than 3 months. PBMCs provided the RNA from which the TCR library was made. These data were likewise used in another study, on T cells in Graves' hyperthyroidism and ophthalmopathy.

The source was peripheral blood mononuclear cells (PBMCs), collected at new diagnosis, from a patient treated with antithyroid drugs. Every receptor here comes from a woman under 30 with Graves disease.

This clonotype was seen a few times. The chain employs TRBV19 and TRBJ1-1; 9 nucleotides agree with TRBD1. The CDR3 is 16 amino acids. Germline loops: CDR1 LNHDA, CDR2 SQIVND (reference sequence). Unmatched junction bases numbered 10, after V lost 7 bases and J lost 1 base. The CDR3 reads CASNAGQGIGNTEAFF. Here the CDR3 DNA reads TGTGCCAGTAACGCAGGACAGGGGATCGGGAACACTGAAGCTTTCTTT.

At least ten counts were recorded for this clonotype. The V and J genes are TRBV6-2 or TRBV6-3 and TRBJ2-7; maybe TRBD1 (7 bases). Germline V gene sequence: CDR1 MNHEY, CDR2 SVGEGT. V was pared by 6 bases and J by 3 bases, with 12 bases between. The CDR3 contains 13 residues. The CDR3 here is CASRAGGIYEQYF. The CDR3 nucleotides are TGTGCCAGCAGAGCAGGGGGGATCTACGAGCAGTACTTC.

The V gene is TRBV7-3, the J gene TRBJ2-2; possible D gene TRBD2, 6 bases. Germline CDR1 SGHTA, CDR2 FQGTGA. V gave up 0 bases and J gave up 5 bases, with 13 bases separating them. The CDR3 totals 16 residues. CDR3 DNA sequence: TGTGCCAGCAGCTTAACGGGACCCCGGGGGACCGGGGAGCTGTTTTTT. Translating it yields CASSLTGPRGTGELFF. Full variable domain (rest looked up from reference TRBV7-3 and TRBJ2-2): GAGVSQTPSNKVTEKGKYVELRCDPISGHTALYWYRQSLGQGPEFLIYFQGTGAADDSGLPNDRFFAVRPEGSVSTLKIQRTERGDSAVYLCASSLTGPRGTGELFFGEGSRLTVL.

The gene calls are TRBV12-3 or TRBV12-4 and TRBJ2-2; 9 bases agree with TRBD2. The CDR3 is 19 amino acids. The trim removed 2 bases at V and 0 bases at J, leaving 10 bases unmatched. The DNA for the CDR3 is TGTGCCAGCAGTTTACAGGTAGCGGGAGCATTTTCGAACACCGGGGAGCTGTTTTTT. It translates to CASSLQVAGAFSNTGELFF.

This clonotype was seen repeatedly, ten times or more. The chain uses TRBV6-1 and TRBJ1-5; no reliable D call. Trimming stripped 2 bases from V and 5 bases from J, with 10 bases between. The CDR3 is 14 amino acids. The germline CDR1 and CDR2 sequences are MNHNS and SASEGT. The CDR3 is CASSEPGGYQPQHF. The CDR3 DNA follows: TGTGCCAGCAGTGAACCAGGAGGGTATCAGCCCCAGCATTTT.

The J gene is TRBJ2-7, the V gene TRBV10-3; TRBD2 might be the D (5 bases). The length of the CDR3 is 14 residues. V gave up 3 bases and J gave up 2 bases, with 11 bases separating them. Germline-derived CDR1 and CDR2 are ENHRY and SYGVKD. The CDR3 DNA is TGTGCCATCAGTGAAAAAGCGGCAACCTACGAGCAGTACTTC. Protein product: CAISEKAATYEQYF.

This clonotype has at least ten counts. The CDR3 is CASSFFRETQYF. The CDR3 coding sequence is TGTGCCAGCAGCTTCTTCAGAGAGACCCAGTACTTC. The V call is TRBV7-2, the J call TRBJ2-5, with D unclear. Trimming took 3 bases from V and 4 from J, leaving 6 bases between them. The CDR3 totals 12 residues. From germline, CDR1 is SGHTA and CDR2 FQGNSA.

The chain couples TRBV3-1 to TRBJ2-5, with 8 bases that match TRBD1. Germline V gene lookup returns CDR1 LGHDT and CDR2 YNNKEL (reference sequence). There are 14 residues in the CDR3. Unmatched junction bases numbered 4, after V lost 1 base and J lost 6 bases. The CDR3 bases are TGTGCCAGCAGCCAAGGGACAGGGCTGAAGACCCAGTACTTC. Translated, it gives CASSQGTGLKTQYF.

This clonotype was detected ten times or more. This rearrangement joins TRBV7-2 to TRBJ2-7; no reliable D call. The V end was cut by 6 bases, the J end by 6 bases, with 15 bases between. CDR3 length: 13 residues. Germline-derived CDR1 and CDR2 are SGHTA and FQGNSA. DNA for the CDR3: TGTGCCAGCAGTCCCGTCCGGTTGGCCGAGCAGTACTTC. Translated: CASSPVRLAEQYF.

This clonotype has just a few counts. This sequence joins TRBV12-3 or TRBV12-4 and TRBJ1-2; 7 bases are shared with TRBD1. Trimming cost V 5 bases and J 4 bases; bases outside gene matches: 7. This CDR3 spans 14 amino acids. CDR3 sequence reads: CASSKQGLGYGYTF. The CDR3 nucleotides are TGTGCCAGCAGTAAACAGGGGCTCGGCTATGGCTACACCTTC.

This clonotype came up many times. The rearrangement uses TRBV20-1 and TRBJ1-5; D might be TRBD1 (5 bases). This CDR3 region has 14 residues. CDR1 and CDR2 from the germline V gene are DFQATT and SNEGSKA (reference sequence). V was shortened by 3 bases and J by 11 bases, with 20 bases between the two germline ends. CDR3 sequence: CSASTGDGLRTQHF. Here the CDR3 DNA reads TGCAGTGCTAGTACGGGGGACGGCTTAAGGACCCAGCATTTT.

This clonotype appeared a few times. A read error is possible here, since a much larger clone lies one base away. CDR3 amino acids: CASSSWTGGYGQYF. As DNA, the CDR3 is TGTGCCAGCAGTTCATGGACCGGCGGATACGGGCAGTACTTC. The chain carries TRBV27 and TRBJ2-7; D is uncertain. The CDR3 totals 14 residues. CDR1 and CDR2 (germline): MNHEY, SMNVEV (reference sequence).

In its sample, this clonotype was seen many times. The chain links TRBV9 to TRBJ1-1, with D maybe TRBD1 (5 bases). CDR1 SGDLS and CDR2 YYNGEE come from the germline V gene. CDR3 size: 14 residues. Trimming removed 3 bases at V and 4 bases at J, with 13 bases between. DNA of the CDR3: TGTGCCAGCAGCGGAGATAAGGGGTCCACTGAAGCTTTCTTT. It codes for CASSGDKGSTEAFF.

In its sample, this clonotype was seen many times. This chain connects TRBV29-1 to TRBJ2-5; D gene uncertain. Trimming stripped 0 bases from V and 3 bases from J, with 11 bases between. The V gene's germline CDR1 is SQVTM and CDR2 ANQGSEA. The CDR3 length is 14 residues. This chain's CDR3 is CSVEDNSKKETQYF. CDR3 nucleotides: TGCAGCGTTGAAGATAACAGCAAGAAAGAGACCCAGTACTTC.

The table lists this clonotype with a few counts. This rearrangement joins TRBV4-3 to TRBJ1-2, with D possibly matching TRBD1 (5 bases). Trimming removed 1 base from V and 8 bases from J, with 17 bases in between. This CDR3 region has 15 residues. CDR1 is LGHNA and CDR2 is YSLEER in the germline V gene. This CDR3 is CASSQVTGGTGGYTF. The CDR3 DNA follows: TGCGCCAGCAGCCAAGTTACCGGGGGTACCGGCGGCTACACCTTC.

The chain combines TRBV29-1 with TRBJ2-7; D might be TRBD1 or TRBD2, each matching 6 bases. Germline V gene lookup returns CDR1 SQVTM and CDR2 ANQGSEA. CDR3 size: 14 residues. Trimming took 6 bases from V and 1 from J, leaving 16 bases between them. The CDR3 spells CSVVHREDSYEQYF. The CDR3 DNA reads TGCAGCGTGGTACACAGGGAGGATTCCTACGAGCAGTACTTC.

CDR3 sequence: CASTTDRSYTF. DNA of the CDR3: TGTGCCAGCACTACGGACAGAAGCTACACCTTC. The chain has TRBV28 and TRBJ1-2; tentatively, D is TRBD1 (6 bases). Germline-derived CDR1 and CDR2 are MDHEN and SYDVKM. This CDR3 has 11 amino acids. Trimming cost V 7 bases and J 9 bases, with 12 bases left between them.